These 26 T cell receptor beta chains were all obtained from the same sample, sequenced in a study of OX40 agonist ivuxolimab in advanced cancers. Some clones are missing from TCRdb's copy, which holds only in-frame ones; the method was immunoSEQ multiplex PCR. This table holds around 80,000 clones, over 85% found once. The specimen was CD4+ or CD8+ T cells sorted from blood, collected in a trial of the OX40 agonist ivuxolimab. All receptors come from an adult with an advanced solid tumor such as melanoma, head and neck, liver or kidney cancer.

CDR3 residues: CASSYGGLQPQHF. Here the CDR3 DNA reads TGTGCCAGCAGTTATGGGGGGTTACAGCCCCAGCATTTT. This chain uses TRBV6-5 with TRBJ1-5; the D gene is possibly TRBD1 (5 bases). CDR1 MNHEY and CDR2 SVGAGI come from the germline V gene. The V and J ends lost 3 bases and 7 bases respectively, with 10 bases between them. The length of the CDR3 is 13 residues.

This chain joins TRBV27 and TRBJ1-2, with a possible D match to TRBD1 (6 bases). CDR3 size: 13 residues. Trimming took 7 bases from V and 7 from J, leaving 16 bases between them. The germline CDR1 and CDR2 sequences are MNHEY and SMNVEV (reference sequence). In nucleotides, the CDR3 is TGTGCCAGCACCCGGGGGGGCGGAGGTGGCTACACCTTC. The encoded protein is CASTRGGGGGYTF.

The J gene is TRBJ2-5, the V gene TRBV5-4, with TRBD2 matching 8 bases. Matching the DNA end better, TRBJ2-7 makes the J call doubtful. Germline V gene sequence: CDR1 SGHNT, CDR2 YYREEE (reference sequence). This CDR3 region has 14 residues. The CDR3 coding sequence is TGTGCCAGCAGCCCGGGACTAGTGGGGTACGAGCAGTACTTC. Protein sequence: CASSPGLVGYEQYF.

The V gene is TRBV6-5, the J gene TRBJ1-1; D is ambiguous. Germline CDR1 reads MNHEY; CDR2 reads SVGAGI. The length of the CDR3 is 13 residues. The V gene lost 2 bases and the J gene lost 1 base, with 5 bases spanning the gap. CDR3 bases: TGTGCCAGCAGTTACGGGGAGAACACTGAAGCTTTCTTT. It is translated as CASSYGENTEAFF.

V and J are TRBV4-1 and TRBJ2-3; TRBD2 agrees at 11 bases. This CDR3 comprises 15 residues. The ends lost 2 bases at V and 5 bases at J; junction bases unmatched: 3. The V gene's germline CDR1 is MGHRA and CDR2 YSYEKL. The CDR3 sequence is CASSQTSGRGDTQYF. The CDR3 bases are TGCGCCAGCAGCCAAACTAGCGGGAGAGGAGATACGCAGTATTTT.

The chain carries TRBV5-4 and TRBJ2-1; D perhaps matches TRBD2 (6 bases). Per germline, CDR1 SGHNT and CDR2 YYREEE (reference sequence). This CDR3 has 17 residues. V shed 0 bases and J shed 0 bases, with 13 bases lying between them. For the CDR3, the DNA is TGTGCCAGCAGCTTGGAGGATAGCGGTTTCTCCTACAATGAGCAGTTCTTC. Amino acids: CASSLEDSGFSYNEQFF.

This chain joins TRBV7-9 and TRBJ1-2; possible D gene TRBD1, 5 bases. The germline V gene has CDR1 SEHNR and CDR2 FQNEAQ (reference sequence). V was pared by 1 base and J by 6 bases, with 9 bases between. This CDR3 spans 13 amino acids. The CDR3: CASSLVRVDGYTF. DNA for the CDR3: TGTGCCAGCAGCTTAGTCAGGGTAGATGGCTACACCTTC.

The CDR3 nucleotides are TGTGCCAGCAGCTTCGGAGCGGCTGGAAACACCATATATTTT. Amino acid sequence: CASSFGAAGNTIYF. The chain is built from TRBV13 and TRBJ1-3, with D hard to call. The V and J ends lost 3 bases and 2 bases respectively, with 8 bases between them. Germline lookup yields CDR1 PRHDT and CDR2 FYEKMQ (reference sequence). The CDR3 spans 14 residues.

The chain is built from TRBV11-2 and TRBJ1-5; maybe TRBD1 (5 bases). V was clipped by 6 bases and J by 3 bases, with 12 bases between them. This CDR3 region has 14 residues. The germline V gene encodes CDR1 SGHAT and CDR2 FQNNGV. CDR3 region: CASSPEGPNQPQHF. The CDR3 nucleotides are TGTGCCAGCAGTCCGGAGGGGCCCAATCAGCCCCAGCATTTT.

The chain carries TRBV4-1 and TRBJ1-6; D gene unclear. This CDR3 has 15 residues. From germline, CDR1 is MGHRA and CDR2 YSYEKL. Deletions cut 1 base from V and 3 bases from J, with 7 bases between. CDR3 amino acids: CASSQGSNYNSPLHF. The CDR3 DNA is TGCGCCAGCAGCCAAGGGTCCAACTATAATTCACCCCTCCACTTT.

Turning to this clone: The identical CDR3 is also encoded by other nucleotide sequences in the sample. J is TRBJ2-3 and V is TRBV4-1; D tentatively reads TRBD1 or TRBD2 (5 bases each). Germline assignment: CDR1 MGHRA and CDR2 YSYEKL. Trimming shortened V by 4 bases and J by 0 bases, and 14 bases separated the two germline ends. The CDR3 length is 16 residues. CDR3 loop: CASSPRASGSTDTQYF. The DNA of the CDR3 is TGCGCCAGCAGCCCCAGGGCCTCGGGGAGCACAGATACGCAGTATTTT.

V usage is TRBV6-5 and J usage is TRBJ2-7; 8 bases match TRBD1. The V and J ends lost 8 bases and 4 bases, in that order; junction bases with no gene match: 10. This CDR3 is 14 amino acids long. Germline CDR1 reads MNHEY; CDR2 reads SVGAGI. In DNA, the CDR3 is TGTGCCAGCGCTGAGGACAGGGTGGGGTACGAGCAGTACTTC. This encodes CASAEDRVGYEQYF.

This sequence joins TRBV29-1 and TRBJ2-1, with a possible D match to TRBD2 (5 bases). Per the germline V gene, CDR1 is SQVTM and CDR2 is ANQGSEA. This CDR3 comprises 14 residues. The V end was cut by 3 bases, the J end by 2 bases, with 11 bases between. CDR3 residues: CSVESLAPYNEQFF. CDR3 nucleotide sequence: TGCAGCGTTGAGAGTCTAGCCCCCTACAATGAGCAGTTCTTC.

The J gene is TRBJ1-2, the V gene TRBV29-1, with D perhaps TRBD1 (6 bases). Between the trimmed V and J ends, which lost 4 bases and 3 bases, there was a span of 15 bases. Per the germline V gene, CDR1 is SQVTM and CDR2 is ANQGSEA. The CDR3 is made up of 14 amino acids. The CDR3 bases are TGCAGCGTTGTTGTACAGGGCTACGACTATGGCTACACCTTC. Its protein product is CSVVVQGYDYGYTF.

J is TRBJ2-5 and V is TRBV18, with D perhaps matching TRBD1 (5 bases). V lost 0 bases, J lost 2 bases, and 13 bases lay in between. CDR1 and CDR2 (germline): KGHSH, LQKENI. This CDR3 is built from 16 residues. The CDR3 is CASSPPTTVLQETQYF. The CDR3 DNA is TGTGCCAGCTCACCACCAACGACAGTTCTTCAAGAGACCCAGTACTTC.

This clone was detected a few times. As DNA, the CDR3 is TGTGCCAGCAGTTCCCTACGAGGGATGAACACTGAAGCTTTCTTT. Protein product: CASSSLRGMNTEAFF. The chain joins TRBV27 to TRBJ1-1, with no clear D. Germline values: CDR1 MNHEY, CDR2 SMNVEV (reference sequence). Trimming shortened V by 4 bases and J by 0 bases, and 12 bases separated the two germline ends. The CDR3 runs 15 residues.

The CDR3 coding sequence is TGTGCCAGCAGCCTGCTAGGGTCTTACAATGAGCAGTTCTTC. Its translation: CASSLLGSYNEQFF. The chain employs TRBV7-2 and TRBJ2-1; no definite D call. Germline V gene data show CDR1 as SGHTA and CDR2 as FQGNSA. CDR3 length: 14 residues. The V end lost 5 bases, the J end lost 4 bases, and 12 bases lay between the germline ends.

V and J are TRBV5-6 and TRBJ2-7; tentative D call: TRBD2 (6 bases). Germline values: CDR1 SGHDT, CDR2 YYEEEE. This CDR3 region has 13 residues. Between the trimmed V and J ends, which lost 2 bases and 3 bases, there was a span of 9 bases. The CDR3 DNA is TGTGCCAGCAGCTTAAGGAGGGGCTACGAGCAGTACTTC. Translated: CASSLRRGYEQYF.

The chain recombines TRBV4-1 with TRBJ2-1, with D hard to call. The CDR3 is 13 amino acids. The V and J ends lost 4 bases and 9 bases respectively, with 13 bases between them. Germline V gene data show CDR1 as MGHRA and CDR2 as YSYEKL. CDR3 coding DNA: TGCGCCAGCAGCCCCTCCGAGGCTACTGAGCAGTTCTTC. Amino acids: CASSPSEATEQFF.

The genes are TRBV28 and TRBJ2-7; tentatively, D is TRBD1 (5 bases). This CDR3 has 14 residues. Per germline, CDR1 MDHEN and CDR2 SYDVKM. V was trimmed by 3 bases and J by 5 bases, leaving 14 bases between them. DNA for the CDR3: TGTGCCAGCAGTTTTGTCCCCGACAGCGACGAGCAGTACTTC. Translated: CASSFVPDSDEQYF.

The chain's CDR3 is CASSYSAGFTDTQYF. In DNA, the CDR3 is TGTGCCAGCAGTTACTCGGCAGGGTTCACAGATACGCAGTATTTT. The J gene is TRBJ2-3, the V gene TRBV6-6; TRBD1 might be the D (5 bases). The CDR3 sequence is 15 residues long. V was shortened by 0 bases and J by 2 bases, with 9 bases between the two germline ends. Germline assignment: CDR1 MNHNY and CDR2 SVGAGI (reference sequence).

The chain uses TRBV5-6 and TRBJ1-5; D not resolved. CDR1 and CDR2 (germline): SGHDT, YYEEEE. This CDR3 is 11 amino acids long. Trimming took off 0 bases at V and 7 bases at J, with 2 bases between the two ends. The CDR3 is CASSLGQPQHF. CDR3 bases: TGTGCCAGCAGCTTGGGGCAGCCCCAGCATTTT.

The V and J genes are TRBV4-3 and TRBJ2-2, with a tentative D call TRBD1 (6 bases). CDR1 LGHNA and CDR2 YSLEER come from the germline V gene. Trimming removed 1 base from V and 6 bases from J, with 12 bases in between. This CDR3 is 15 amino acids long. CDR3 DNA sequence: TGCGCCAGCAGCCAAGCCGACAGGTCCGCCGGGGAGCTGTTTTTT. It translates to CASSQADRSAGELFF.

The gene calls are TRBV6-5 and TRBJ1-2, with D possibly matching TRBD1 (5 bases). Germline assignment: CDR1 MNHEY and CDR2 SVGAGI. Trimming cost V 0 bases and J 7 bases, with 9 bases left between them. The CDR3 consists of 13 residues. CDR3 in amino acids: CASSYSAGGGYTF. CDR3 nucleotide sequence: TGTGCCAGCAGTTACTCGGCCGGGGGTGGCTACACCTTC.

The V gene is TRBV10-3, the J gene TRBJ2-7; TRBD2 matches at 7 bases. Losses at the gene ends were 4 bases for V and 0 bases for J; bases not matched to a gene: 9. The CDR3 is 16 amino acids. Germline CDR1 is ENHRY and CDR2 is SYGVKD. As DNA, the CDR3 is TGTGCCATCAGTGGCGCGGGGAGGGCGCCCTCCTACGAGCAGTACTTC. Amino acid sequence: CAISGAGRAPSYEQYF.

The V and J genes are TRBV10-3 and TRBJ2-1; tentative D call: TRBD2 (5 bases). Looked up from germline, CDR1 is ENHRY and CDR2 is SYGVKD. The CDR3 sequence is 14 residues long. Trimming left V 7 bases short and J 1 base short, with 11 bases between. In DNA, the CDR3 is TGTGCCATCAAGGACGGGGATTCCTACAATGAGCAGTTCTTC. It is translated as CAIKDGDSYNEQFF.